The T cell receptor beta chain described here comes from a study of blood T cells in healthy people across ages (dated by TCRdb to between 2014 and 2017). At the level of the whole study: In model experiments, template switching captured about one uniquely barcoded TCR beta cDNA molecule for every two T cells. The study measured age-related changes in TCR beta repertoire diversity using deep sequencing normalized with unique cDNA molecular identifiers. Donors were grouped into four age groups: young (average about 15 years), middle-aged (39), aged (about 59) and long-lived (approximately 81). Donors of different ages were randomly distributed across sequencing lanes to avoid experimental bias. Using the same blood draw, the study looked at two additional independent replicas of 1 million unique cDNA reads for two donors, one aged 18 to 29 and the other aged 80 or older.

Library preparation was by 5' RACE. The instrument given in TCRdb is Illumina HiSeq 2500. A second PCR of roughly 7 to 12 cycles was run with a J-beta primer mix and a sample-barcoded 5' primer. Each TCR beta cDNA molecule received a unique molecular identifier from a template-switch 5' adaptor carrying 12 random nucleotides. Each sample yielded at least 2.5 million CDR3-containing paired-end reads. All of the RNA was converted into first-strand cDNA using the Mint cDNA synthesis kit, with a TRBC-specific oligonucleotide serving as the primer. Following uracil-DNA glycosylase treatment, all cDNA underwent a first 18-cycle PCR with the universal primers M1SS and BC2_uni_R. Per the source publication's procedure: Each sample was normalized by randomly selecting 1 million high-quality reads, each carrying a distinct molecular identifier. Reads sharing molecular identifiers were discarded rather than binned into consensus sequences. MiTCR, set to a Q25 quality threshold and the strictest error-elimination algorithm, was used for CDR3 identification, clonotype clustering and error correction. Lower-bound total TCR beta diversity was estimated with a nonparametric unseen species model using Euler transformation. TCRdb redid the processing of the public reads, applying fastp at Q25 and MiXCR, and retained in-frame beta chains. Records with the same CDR3 protein are collapsed into one entry carrying the most frequent genes and DNA. TCRdb's processing, not the study's, gives the V and J calls here. This sample is represented by 850,000 or so distinct CDR3 sequences; 29% of them were singletons. The top ten hold roughly 17% of the sample.

Counted from cysteine to phenylalanine, this CDR3 has 15 amino acids. The sequence is cut down to CDR3 DNA, 45 bases in frame from base 1. Reading the germline V gene (reference sequence) gives CDR1 LGHDT and CDR2 YNNKEL. V has 4 bases trimmed and J has 4 bases trimmed; junction bases matching no gene number 4. General findings and caveats noted by the study authors: Donor CMV infection status was unknown, potentially confounding age-related changes in expanded clonotypes. Estimates of total diversity based on one million sequenced T cells were regarded as lower bounds and as underestimates. There was a strong correlation between observed TCR beta diversity and the percentage of naive T cells measured by flow cytometry. Compared with the aged group, the long-lived group had more naive CD4+ T cells, fewer expanded clones and increased TCR diversity, a pattern suggesting age selection. Because profiling used bulk unsorted PBMCs, naive and antigen-experienced compartments could not be compared conclusively. Observed TCR beta diversity per million T cells fell roughly linearly with age, and a significant reduction was already apparent by age around 40.

The 39 donors, aged about 6 to 95 years, were systemically healthy Caucasian individuals from Russia. Each donor gave around 9 milliliters of peripheral blood, collected into EDTA-treated Vacutainer tubes. Ficoll-Paque density-gradient centrifugation was used to isolate PBMCs, with at least 7 million per sample. Trizol reagent was used to extract total RNA from the PBMCs, yielding at least 5.5 micrograms per sample. For every donor, flow cytometry on a PBMC aliquot measured the percentage of naive CD45RAhigh/CD27high T cells. In its sample, this clonotype was seen a few times. Its antigen remains undetermined. Base qualities are missing; no much larger clone stands one base away.

The origin of this receptor is a woman of 80 years or more in good health. This receptor chain uses TRBV3-1 and TRBJ2-3; 11 central bases correspond to TRBD1. Sample: blood. Here is the DNA: TGTGCCAGCAGCCGAAGGGACAGGGGGTCAGATACGCAGTATTTT. This is translated as CASSRRDRGSDTQYF.